One sample yielded the 19 T cell receptor beta chains listed below, sequenced in a study of T cell responses to AZD1222 COVID-19 vaccine. Sequencing was performed with immunoSEQ multiplex PCR; in TCRdb, only in-frame clones are kept and a portion is missing. This table has around 120,000 clones, 70% to 90% appearing once. The sample was peripheral blood, taken on day 0 of AZD1222 vaccination. Receptors were obtained from an adult in good health.

This chain links TRBV4-2 with TRBJ1-1; TRBD1 is a possible D gene (5 bases). Per the germline V gene, CDR1 is LGHNA and CDR2 is YNFKEQ. The V end was cut by 3 bases, the J end by 8 bases, with 13 bases between. The CDR3 covers 13 residues. The CDR3 spells CASSHPGGNEAFF. CDR3 nucleotides: TGTGCCAGCAGCCACCCTGGGGGGAACGAAGCTTTCTTT.

The chain is built from TRBV27 and TRBJ2-5, with D possibly matching TRBD2 (5 bases). CDR3 length equals 14 residues. Trimming pared 5 bases from V and 5 bases from J, leaving 15 bases between. Germline CDR1 and CDR2: MNHEY and SMNVEV (reference sequence). CDR3 bases: TGTGCCAGCAGTATACGGGATTTTGGGGAGACCCAGTACTTC. It encodes CASSIRDFGETQYF.

This clone showed up just once. The chain employs TRBV19 and TRBJ1-5; a possible D gene is TRBD1 (5 bases). This CDR3 contains 13 residues. Germline CDR1 is LNHDA and CDR2 is SQIVND (reference sequence). V shed 5 bases and J shed 10 bases, with 15 bases lying between them. Written as DNA, the CDR3 is TGTGCCAGTAGTCGGACGGTAGGGGATCCCCAGCATTTT. This gives the protein CASSRTVGDPQHF.

The chain combines TRBV28 with TRBJ1-1; D possibly corresponds to TRBD1 (5 bases). The CDR3 loop spans 13 amino acids. CDR1 and CDR2 (germline): MDHEN, SYDVKM. V was cut by 6 bases and J by 4 bases, with 12 bases left in between. The CDR3 loop reads CASRGDPITEAFF. CDR3 sequence (DNA): TGTGCCAGCAGAGGGGACCCCATCACTGAAGCTTTCTTT.

CDR3 sequence: CSVYGGAAGELFF. The CDR3 DNA is TGCAGCGTCTACGGGGGTGCGGCCGGGGAGCTGTTTTTT. The gene calls are TRBV29-1 and TRBJ2-2; possible D gene TRBD2, 6 bases. CDR1 and CDR2 (germline): SQVTM, ANQGSEA. V dropped 6 bases and J dropped 6 bases, with 14 bases sitting between them. The CDR3 extends over 13 amino acids.

V gene TRBV4-1 combines with J gene TRBJ1-2; D unresolved. V lost 0 bases to trimming and J lost 5 bases, with 10 bases between them. The CDR3 is 14 amino acids. CDR1 MGHRA and CDR2 YSYEKL come from the germline V gene. Here the CDR3 DNA reads TGCGCCAGCAGCCAAGATCAACCTCCTTATGGCTACACCTTC. It encodes CASSQDQPPYGYTF.

V is TRBV7-6 and J is TRBJ2-7, with 7 bases identical to TRBD1. The CDR3 loop spans 15 amino acids. V gave up 1 base and J gave up 5 bases; unmatched junction bases: 8. Per germline, CDR1 SGHVS and CDR2 FNYEAQ. The CDR3, as DNA: TGTGCCAGCAGCTTAGGGAGCAGGGGGATAAACGAGCAGTACTTC. Its protein is CASSLGSRGINEQYF.

The chain joins TRBV5-1 to TRBJ1-3, with D possibly matching TRBD1 (5 bases). Between the trimmed V and J ends, which lost 3 bases and 0 bases, there was a span of 13 bases. The V gene's germline CDR1 is SGHRS and CDR2 YFSETQ. This CDR3 is 16 amino acids long. The CDR3 here is CASSSLRESSGNTIYF. The CDR3 nucleotides are TGCGCCAGCAGCTCACTCAGGGAAAGCTCTGGAAACACCATATATTTT.

The V gene is TRBV12-1, the J gene TRBJ1-1. TRBV12-1 is flagged as a pseudogene. The CDR3 is made up of 14 amino acids. DNA for the CDR3: TGTGCCAGCAGCACTCGACCGTTGAACACTGAAGCTTTCTTT. Translating gives CASSTRPLNTEAFF.

The gene calls are TRBV19 and TRBJ2-2, with 8 bases lining up with TRBD1. The CDR3 contains 15 residues. J lost 0 bases, V lost 8 bases, and 5 bases had no gene match. The V gene's germline CDR1 is LNHDA and CDR2 SQIVND (reference sequence). In DNA, the CDR3 is TGTGCCAGTCTATTACAGGGGGCGAACACCGGGGAGCTGTTTTTT. Translated: CASLLQGANTGELFF. The full variable domain, rest sourced from reference TRBV19 and TRBJ2-2, is DGGITQSPKYLFRKEGQNVTLSCEQNLNHDAMYWYRQDPGQGLRLIYYSQIVNDFQKGDIAEGYSVSREKKESFPLTVTSAQKNPTAFYLCASLLQGANTGELFFGEGSRLTVL.

The CDR3 DNA reads as TGTGCCAGCAGAAAGACAGGGGCTCCCGGGGAGCTGTTTTTT. Its translation: CASRKTGAPGELFF. The J gene is TRBJ2-2, the V gene TRBV6-5; 8 bases are shared with TRBD1. The CDR3 is made up of 14 amino acids. V shed 6 bases and J 6 bases; nucleotides not matched to a gene: 6. Germline V gene data show CDR1 as MNHEY and CDR2 as SVGAGI.

The CDR3, as DNA: TGTGCCAGCAGCCAAGGGGGACCGGGCCAACCCAATTCACCCCTCCACTTT. Protein product: CASSQGGPGQPNSPLHF. This chain joins TRBV3-1 (or the pseudogene TRBV3-2) and TRBJ1-6, with D perhaps TRBD1 (5 bases). Germline CDR1 reads LGHDT; CDR2 reads YNNKEL (reference sequence). CDR3 length: 17 residues. V lost 1 base to trimming and J lost 7 bases, with 17 bases between them.

The V call is TRBV6-4, the J call TRBJ1-2; D uncertain. The CDR3 extends over 15 amino acids. CDR1 is MRHNA, CDR2 SNTAGT, per germline. Trimming took off 6 bases at V and 4 bases at J, with 18 bases between the two ends. CDR3 sequence (DNA): TGTGCCAGCAGCCCCCTTCCAGACGACCTCTATGGCTACACCTTC. Translating gives CASSPLPDDLYGYTF.

This clone was picked up one time. V and J are TRBV7-2 and TRBJ1-2; D may be TRBD1 (6 bases). This CDR3 spans 14 amino acids. The germline V gene encodes CDR1 SGHTA and CDR2 FQGNSA. V dropped 5 bases and J dropped 7 bases, with 17 bases sitting between them. CDR3 nucleotide sequence: TGTGCCAGCAGCCTTACCCGGGACACCCTTGGCTACACCTTC. This codes for CASSLTRDTLGYTF.

The chain combines TRBV5-4 with TRBJ1-5; D remains ambiguous. Germline assignment: CDR1 SGHNT and CDR2 YYREEE (reference sequence). V lost 3 bases to trimming and J lost 4 bases, with 8 bases between them. The CDR3 is 13 residues long. The CDR3 is CASSSDMNQPQHF. CDR3 nucleotides: TGTGCCAGCAGCTCGGATATGAATCAGCCCCAGCATTTT. Full variable domain (outside the CDR3, taken from reference TRBV5-4 and TRBJ1-5): ETGVTQSPTHLIKTRGQQVTLRCSSQSGHNTVSWYQQALGQGPQFIFQYYREEENGRGNFPPRFSGLQFPNYSSELNVNALELDDSALYLCASSSDMNQPQHFGDGTRLSIL.

The CDR3 loop reads CASKEPGQFNSPLHF. As DNA, the CDR3 is TGTGCCAGCAAAGAACCCGGACAGTTTAATTCACCCCTCCACTTT. This chain links TRBV28 with TRBJ1-6, with D perhaps matching TRBD1 (6 bases). Germline V CDR1 and CDR2: MDHEN, SYDVKM. Trimming removed 7 bases from V and 6 bases from J, with 16 bases in between. This CDR3 spans 15 amino acids.

The chain employs TRBV11-2 and TRBJ2-3, with D possibly matching TRBD2 (6 bases). Germline assignment: CDR1 SGHAT and CDR2 FQNNGV. Trimming cost V 4 bases and J 1 base, with 15 bases left between them. The CDR3 has 16 residues. CDR3 nucleotides: TGTGCCAGCAGCTCGCCTGGAGGGTGGGGCACAGATACGCAGTATTTT. The encoded protein is CASSSPGGWGTDTQYF.

The chain joins TRBV14 to TRBJ1-3; D gene unclear. Germline-derived CDR1 and CDR2 are SGHDN and FVKESK. V was cut by 1 base and J by 9 bases, with 10 bases left in between. The CDR3 is 13 amino acids. CDR3 bases: TGTGCCAGCAGCCAAGGACCCGGCCCCACCATATATTTT. Protein sequence: CASSQGPGPTIYF. Full variable domain (rest looked up from reference TRBV14 and TRBJ1-3): EAGVTQFPSHSVIEKGQTVTLRCDPISGHDNLYWYRRVMGKEIKFLLHFVKESKQDESGMPNNRFLAERTGGTYSTLKVQPAELEDSGVYFCASSQGPGPTIYFGEGSWLTVV.

This clone was observed a handful of times. J is TRBJ1-2 and V is TRBV6-5; no clear D gene. V dropped 6 bases and J dropped 0 bases, with 14 bases sitting between them. The germline V gene has CDR1 MNHEY and CDR2 SVGAGI. The length of the CDR3 is 15 residues. DNA of the CDR3: TGTGCCAGCAGCGCAGGTGGCGTAGCTAACTATGGCTACACCTTC. Its protein is CASSAGGVANYGYTF.